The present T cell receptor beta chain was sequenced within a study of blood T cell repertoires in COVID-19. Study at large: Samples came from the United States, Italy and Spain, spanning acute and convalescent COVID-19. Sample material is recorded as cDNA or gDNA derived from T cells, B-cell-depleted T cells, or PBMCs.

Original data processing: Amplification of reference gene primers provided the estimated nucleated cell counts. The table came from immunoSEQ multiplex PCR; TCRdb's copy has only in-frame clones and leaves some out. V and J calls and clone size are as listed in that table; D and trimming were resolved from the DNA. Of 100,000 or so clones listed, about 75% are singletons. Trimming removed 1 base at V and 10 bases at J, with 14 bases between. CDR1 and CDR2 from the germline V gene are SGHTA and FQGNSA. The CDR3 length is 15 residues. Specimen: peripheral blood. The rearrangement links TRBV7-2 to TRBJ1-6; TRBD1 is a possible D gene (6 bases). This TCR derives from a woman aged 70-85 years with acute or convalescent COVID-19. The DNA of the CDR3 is TGTGCCAGCAGCTTAGTTTGGGGGAGGGGGTCACCCCTCCACTTT. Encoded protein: CASSLVWGRGSPLHF.